This record covers a single TCR beta chain. Germline V CDR1 and CDR2: MNHNS, SASEGT. The CDR3 spans 14 residues. V lost 7 bases and J lost 3, with 12 bases in between. The data were taken from a study of Graves' ophthalmopathy and Graves' hyperthyroidism. RNA transcripts served as template for amplifying TCR beta CDR3 sequences. The workflow started with a first-round RT-PCR run with HTBI primers and then moved on to a second-round multiplex PCR. Each CDR3 protein gets one entry after TCRdb re-called the multiplex PCR reads with MiXCR. The sample includes approximately 460,000 distinct CDR3 sequences, around 15% of them seen just once.

This clonotype originated in a woman in her 30s with Graves' ophthalmopathy. The rearrangement joins TRBV6-1 to TRBJ2-2; the D gene could be TRBD1 or TRBD2 (6 bases each). The sample was blood. CDR3 in DNA: TGTGCCAGCAACCTAAGGGGGGACACCGGGGAGCTGTTTTTT. Translating gives CASNLRGDTGELFF.